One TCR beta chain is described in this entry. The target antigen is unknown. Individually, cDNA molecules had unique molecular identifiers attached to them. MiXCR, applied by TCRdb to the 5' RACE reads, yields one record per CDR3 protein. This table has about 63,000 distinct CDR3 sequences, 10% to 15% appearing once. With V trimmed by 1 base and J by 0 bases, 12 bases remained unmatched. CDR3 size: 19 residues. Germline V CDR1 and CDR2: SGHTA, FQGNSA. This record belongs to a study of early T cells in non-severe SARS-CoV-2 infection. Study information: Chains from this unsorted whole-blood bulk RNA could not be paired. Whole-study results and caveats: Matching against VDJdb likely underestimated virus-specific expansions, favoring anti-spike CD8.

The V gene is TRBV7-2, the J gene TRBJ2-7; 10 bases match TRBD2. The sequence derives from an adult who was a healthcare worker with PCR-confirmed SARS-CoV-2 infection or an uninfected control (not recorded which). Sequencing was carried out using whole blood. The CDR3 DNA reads TGTGCCAGCAGCTTAGGTCTCCTGGGTAGCGGGAGGAGCTCCTACGAGCAGTACTTC. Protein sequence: CASSLGLLGSGRSSYEQYF.